This T cell receptor beta chain was recorded in a study of T cells in localized non-small cell lung cancer. This table comes from immunoSEQ multiplex PCR, and its TCRdb copy is limited to in-frame clones, with some not included. The data hold approximately 63,000 clones, with approximately 90% observed a single time. V shed 4 bases, J shed 6 bases, and the junction held 10 bases outside the gene matches. The CDR3 sequence is 15 residues long. From germline, CDR1 is SGHRS and CDR2 YFSETQ. This chain joins TRBV5-1 and TRBJ2-7, with TRBD2 matching over 10 bases. The sequence derives from a man between 40 and 70 years old with stage I squamous cell lung carcinoma. Source: peripheral blood, taken before any cancer treatment. The DNA of the CDR3 is TGCGCCAGCAGCCCTGCGGTAGCGGGAGGCCCCGAGCAGTACTTC. It yields the protein CASSPAVAGGPEQYF.